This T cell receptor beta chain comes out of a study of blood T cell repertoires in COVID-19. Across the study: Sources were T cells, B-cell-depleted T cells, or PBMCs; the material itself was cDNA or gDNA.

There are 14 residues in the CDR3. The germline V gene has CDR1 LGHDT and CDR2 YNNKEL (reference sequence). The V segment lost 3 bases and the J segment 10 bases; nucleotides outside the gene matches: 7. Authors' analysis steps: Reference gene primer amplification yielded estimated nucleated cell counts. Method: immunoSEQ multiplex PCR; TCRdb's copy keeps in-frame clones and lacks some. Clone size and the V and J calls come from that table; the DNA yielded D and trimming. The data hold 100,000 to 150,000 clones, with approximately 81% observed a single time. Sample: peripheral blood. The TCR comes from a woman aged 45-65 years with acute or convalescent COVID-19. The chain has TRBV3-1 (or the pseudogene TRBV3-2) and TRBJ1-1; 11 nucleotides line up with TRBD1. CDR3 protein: CASSHGQGARGAFF. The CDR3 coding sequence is TGTGCCAGCAGCCATGGACAGGGGGCAAGAGGAGCTTTCTTT.